Listed below are T cell receptor beta chains from one sample, sequenced in a study of blood T cell repertoires in COVID-19. Produced via immunoSEQ multiplex PCR; TCRdb's table is partial and in-frame only. Of about 36,000 clones listed, roughly 77% are singletons. Material for sequencing was peripheral blood. These receptors were collected from a human donor in a cohort sampled during active or convalescent COVID-19. The donor label of this sample is uncertain. Both conserved end residues are part of each CDR3. D genes are given only for firm matches. Clone size is stated in some rows and not others, as once, few, many or a class when expanded.

D	size	V	J	DNA	CDR3
-	few	TRBV6-5	TRBJ2-7	TGTGCCAGCAGTTACGGTCGGGGACTGAGCTACGAGCAGTACTTC	CASSYGRGLSYEQYF
-	-	TRBV5-4	TRBJ1-1	TGTGCCAGCAGCTCCGGTGGGGGGTACACTGAAGCTTTCTTT	CASSSGGGYTEAFF
TRBD1	once	TRBV30	TRBJ2-5	TGTGCCTGCTCCCACAGGGGAGAGACCCAGTACTTC	CACSHRGETQYF
-	-	TRBV18	TRBJ1-1	TGTGCCAGCTCAGGTCAAAAGACAATGAACACTGAAGCTTTCTTT	CASSGQKTMNTEAFF
-	once	TRBV7-2	TRBJ1-2	TGTGCCAGCAGCTTAGTGGCAGGTCCTCTTTATGGCTACACCTTC	CASSLVAGPLYGYTF
-	-	TRBV7-3	TRBJ2-3	TGTGCCAGCAGCTTAACTTCCAGGGAGGCAGATACGCAGTATTTT	CASSLTSREADTQYF
-	-	TRBV5-1	TRBJ2-7	TGCGCCAGCAGCTTTGGGAGCTCCTACGAGCAGTACTTC	CASSFGSSYEQYF
-	-	TRBV5-1	TRBJ1-1	TGCGCCAGCATTGGGGGCGAGTACACTGAAGCTTTCTTT	CASIGGEYTEAFF
TRBD1	few	TRBV5-8	TRBJ2-1	TGTGCCAGCAGCAGGACAGGGGAGGTACCGTTCTTC	CASSRTGEVPFF
-	-	TRBV3-1/TRBV3-2	TRBJ2-1	TGTGCCAGCAGCCAGCCCTTGGGGCCGTCCTCCTACAATGAGCAGTTCTTC	CASSQPLGPSSYNEQFF
TRBD1	few	TRBV2	TRBJ1-2	TGTGCCAGCCGTCCCGGGACAGGATCAGGGGATGGCTACACCTTC	CASRPGTGSGDGYTF
TRBD1	-	TRBV27	TRBJ2-4	TGTGCCAGCAGTTCACAGGGGGCGACCAAAAACATTCAGTACTTC	CASSSQGATKNIQYF
TRBD2	-	TRBV3-1/TRBV3-2	TRBJ2-3	TGTGCCAGCAGCGCCCGGACTAGCGTGGAGACGCAGTATTTT	CASSARTSVETQYF
TRBD2	-	TRBV24-1	TRBJ2-5	TGTGCCACCAGTGACCCGGGACTAGCACATCAAGAGACCCAGTACTTC	CATSDPGLAHQETQYF
-	-	TRBV30	TRBJ2-7	TGTGCCTGGAGTCGACAGGTCGACGAGCAGTACTTC	CAWSRQVDEQYF
-	few	TRBV7-9	TRBJ2-1	TGTGCCAGCAGCTTAGGAGAGCGGGCGGTATACAATGAGCAGTTCTTC	CASSLGERAVYNEQFF
TRBD1	few	TRBV19	TRBJ1-6	TGTGCCAGTAGGCAGACCGGGACAGCCAATTCACCCCTCCACTTT	CASRQTGTANSPLHF
-	-	TRBV25-1	TRBJ2-1	TGTGCCAGCAGTGAATTAGGGCAGGACAGCAGCTCCTACAATGAGCAGTTCTTC	CASSELGQDSSSYNEQFF
-	-	TRBV7-8	TRBJ1-6	TGTGCCAGCAGCCAGAGAGGTGGTAGTTCACCCCTCCACTTT	CASSQRGGSSPLHF
TRBD1	-	TRBV19	TRBJ1-1	TGTGCCAGTAGGGACAGGGCCGTTATGAACACTGAAGCTTTCTTT	CASRDRAVMNTEAFF
-	-	TRBV25-1	TRBJ1-2	TGTGCCAGCAGTGAAGTGGCGGATAACTATGGCTACACCTTC	CASSEVADNYGYTF
TRBD2	-	TRBV5-5	TRBJ2-1	TGTGCCAGCAGCTTGGGGACAGGGAGTTCGAGGCTAGCGGGAGGTGAGTTCTTC	CASSLGTGSSRLAGGEFF
TRBD2	-	TRBV5-1	TRBJ2-7	TGCGCCAGCAGCTTTGCAGGGTCTAGCGGGAGGGAGCAGTACTTC	CASSFAGSSGREQYF
-	-	TRBV6-5	TRBJ1-1	TGTGCCAGCAAAGAACAGGGTCAGGCTTTCTTT	CASKEQGQAFF
TRBD1	-	TRBV10-3	TRBJ1-2	TGTGCCATCAGTGGGACAGGGACGAATGGCTACACCTTC	CAISGTGTNGYTF
TRBD1	-	TRBV7-9	TRBJ2-5	TGTGCCAGCAGCTTTTTCAGACAGGGTAAAGAGACCCAGTACTTC	CASSFFRQGKETQYF
-	-	TRBV24-1	TRBJ2-2	TGTGCCACCAGTGATTTGGATCGGGCCGCGGGAACCGGGGAGCTGTTTTTT	CATSDLDRAAGTGELFF
-	-	TRBV5-4	TRBJ2-3	TGTGCCAGCAGCCCCGGGACTCACCTGGGGGCAGATACGCAGTATTTT	CASSPGTHLGADTQYF
TRBD2	-	TRBV4-2	TRBJ2-7	TGTGCCAGCAGCCCTCGACTAGCGGGGGCCTCCTACGAGCAGTACTTC	CASSPRLAGASYEQYF
TRBD1	-	TRBV5-4	TRBJ2-2	TGTGCCAGCAGCCCCGGACAGGGGGTAATTCACACCGGGGAGCTGTTTTTT	CASSPGQGVIHTGELFF
-	once	TRBV6-5	TRBJ1-1	TGTGCCAGCAGGTTCGGGGGGCACACTGAAGCTTTCTTT	CASRFGGHTEAFF
-	-	TRBV6-2/TRBV6-3	TRBJ2-1	TGTGCCAGCAGTTACTCCACTGGGAGCTCCTACAATGAGCAGTTCTTC	CASSYSTGSSYNEQFF
-	-	TRBV28	TRBJ2-7	TGTGCCAGCAGTTCTACCCGACAGTGGAACTACGAGCAGTACTTC	CASSSTRQWNYEQYF